These T cell receptor beta chains were read from a single sample in a study of HIV-infected patients and healthy controls. Each CDR3 protein gets one entry after TCRdb re-called the 5' RACE reads with MiXCR. The data hold under 7,500 distinct CDR3 sequences, with roughly 9.7% observed a single time. Specimen: blood, collected during antiretroviral therapy. These TCRs come from an adult with HIV infection. Each CDR3 is given without its conserved first and last residue. Each record gives: V gene, J gene, CDR3 protein.

TRBV6-1	TRBJ2-7	ASSARLAGGYEQY
TRBV12-3/TRBV12-4	TRBJ1-1	ASSRGFAEAF
TRBV28	TRBJ1-5	ASSPILGGQPQH
TRBV20-1	TRBJ1-5	SAIQGANQPQH
TRBV7-9	TRBJ2-7	ASSLAEFKYEQY
TRBV5-6	TRBJ1-6	ASSHMTQWNSPLH
TRBV28	TRBJ2-5	ASQKWGFQETQY
TRBV7-9	TRBJ2-2	ASSRAGLVYTGELF
TRBV29-1	TRBJ2-2	SVGTSGTLYTGELF
TRBV6-5	TRBJ1-5	ASSEQENSNQPQH
TRBV20-1	TRBJ1-3	SARTASGNTIY
TRBV28	TRBJ2-5	ASSPRGNSYQETQY
TRBV5-4	TRBJ1-1	ASSFQGGTEAF
TRBV19	TRBJ2-7	ASSLGLTLYEQY
TRBV3-1	TRBJ2-1	ASSQDPFLGNEQF
TRBV7-2	TRBJ2-3	ASSIRPAGTDTQY
TRBV20-1	TRBJ1-4	SARVPGQGAEKLF
TRBV20-1	TRBJ1-4	SARFWDRDLLKNEKLF
TRBV7-2	TRBJ1-1	ASKRDTGGTEAF
TRBV10-3	TRBJ2-1	AVGGRDNEQF
TRBV27	TRBJ2-6	ASSLQLSGANVLT
TRBV6-5	TRBJ2-7	ASSYTSGRVEQY
TRBV20-1	TRBJ2-1	SARSGLYNEQF
TRBV2	TRBJ2-5	ASSEEKVVETQY
TRBV28	TRBJ2-7	ASTVGPYEQY
TRBV29-1	TRBJ2-3	SVGGGRASTDTQY
TRBV28	TRBJ2-1	ASRPGLAATRREDEQF
TRBV11-1	TRBJ2-1	ASSLGGRPYNEQF
TRBV7-6	TRBJ2-3	ASSLGSGLSTDTQY
TRBV7-8	TRBJ1-5	ASSPTGSNQPQH
TRBV21-1	TRBJ1-2	ASSKTRPYGYT
TRBV28	TRBJ2-6	ASSYSGANVLT
TRBV20-1	TRBJ1-1	SARGYMNTEAF